These T cell receptor beta chains were read from a single sample in a study of human T cells and chemical hapten exposure. In TCRdb, the RACE reads were re-called with MiXCR into one record per CDR3 protein. Among 180,000 or so distinct CDR3 sequences listed, approximately 15% were seen once. Sequences were derived from whole blood, sampled in connection with sensitization to the hapten diphenylcyclopropenone (DPC). These receptors were obtained from a woman younger than 45 with alopecia areata. Some clones in this sample may be carry-over from other donors' samples. The CDR3 runs from the conserved cysteine through the conserved F or W. Fields, in order: V gene, J gene, D gene, clone size, CDR3 protein, CDR3 DNA. D genes are given only for firm matches. Clone size is shown for a subset of rows, as once, few, many or a class of expanded clone.

TRBV6-2/TRBV6-3	TRBJ1-1	-	-	CASSYLDFAGKNTEAFF	TGTGCCAGCAGTTACTTGGATTTTGCAGGGAAGAACACTGAAGCTTTCTTT
TRBV6-5	TRBJ2-3	-	-	CASIPSRRGVTDTQYF	TGTGCCAGCATTCCCTCTAGGAGAGGGGTCACAGATACGCAGTATTTT
TRBV10-3	TRBJ2-3	-	-	CAIRTTDTQYF	TGTGCCATCCGGACAACAGATACGCAGTATTTT
TRBV7-9	TRBJ2-3	TRBD2	-	CASSWTSGGIGSADTQYF	TGTGCCAGCAGCTGGACTAGCGGGGGCATTGGTTCGGCAGATACGCAGTATTTT
TRBV12-3/TRBV12-4	TRBJ2-1	-	few	CASSSYRGVVANEQFF	TGTGCCAGCAGTTCTTACCGAGGTGTGGTCGCGAATGAGCAGTTCTTC
TRBV30	TRBJ2-7	-	many	CAWSGSYYEQYF	TGTGCCTGGTCTGGCAGCTACTACGAGCAGTACTTC
TRBV21-1	TRBJ1-3	-	few	CASSAGPGNTIYF	TGTGCCAGCTCAGCCGGGCCCGGAAACACCATATATTTT
TRBV4-2	TRBJ2-5	TRBD2	few	CASSRGGRREETQYF	TGTGCCAGCAGCCGGGGGGGTCGCAGGGAAGAGACCCAGTACTTC
TRBV6-6	TRBJ1-6	-	-	CASRTPPPGGSPLHF	TGTGCCAGCCGGACCCCACCCCCCGGGGGTTCACCCCTCCACTTT
TRBV6-6	TRBJ1-2	-	-	CASSTTATNYGYTF	TGTGCCAGCAGCACGACAGCCACTAACTATGGCTACACCTTC
TRBV28	TRBJ1-6	-	-	CASSFETPNNSPLHF	TGTGCCAGCAGTTTTGAGACACCCAATAATTCACCCCTCCACTTT
TRBV18	TRBJ1-2	-	many	CASSPGRVEDGYTF	TGTGCCAGCTCACCGGGCAGGGTGGAGGATGGCTACACCTTC
TRBV6-6	TRBJ1-1	TRBD1	-	CASSNPGQENAKAFF	TGTGCCAGCAGTAACCCAGGACAGGAGAACGCTAAAGCTTTCTTT
TRBV20-1	TRBJ2-3	TRBD2	-	CSAPRTSGISDTQYF	TGCAGTGCTCCCCGGACTAGCGGGATTTCAGATACGCAGTATTTT
TRBV7-2	TRBJ2-7	-	few	CASNSQGGAYEQYF	TGTGCCAGCAATTCCCAGGGGGGCGCCTACGAGCAGTACTTC
TRBV18	TRBJ2-1	-	-	CASSPPASGGDEQFF	TGTGCCAGCTCACCACCGGCTAGTGGGGGCGATGAGCAGTTCTTC
TRBV28	TRBJ2-5	TRBD1	many	CASSGATGRAETQYF	TGTGCCAGCAGTGGGGCGACAGGGCGAGCAGAGACCCAGTACTTC
TRBV28	TRBJ1-3	-	once	CASSLIDTIYF	TGTGCCAGCAGTTTAATTGACACCATATATTTT
TRBV4-2	TRBJ1-5	TRBD1	few	CATGQGVTQPQHF	TGTGCCACGGGACAGGGGGTTACTCAGCCCCAGCATTTT
TRBV5-5	TRBJ2-1	-	-	CASSAISGSYNEQFF	TGTGCCAGCAGCGCGATCTCAGGATCCTACAATGAGCAGTTCTTC
TRBV12-3/TRBV12-4	TRBJ1-5	-	-	CASSLAGARQPQHF	TGTGCCAGCAGTTTAGCGGGGGCACGGCAGCCCCAGCATTTT
TRBV20-1	TRBJ1-4	-	-	CSANPPGGGHEKLFF	TGCAGTGCCAATCCCCCGGGAGGAGGGCATGAAAAACTGTTTTTT
TRBV6-6	TRBJ1-4	TRBD1	few	CASSYSERGRGEKLFF	TGTGCCAGCAGTTACTCTGAGAGGGGGCGGGGCGAAAAACTGTTTTTT
TRBV18	TRBJ1-6	TRBD1	-	CASSRSTGANSPLHF	TGTGCCAGCTCCCGTTCGACAGGGGCTAATTCACCCCTCCACTTT